This T cell receptor (beta chain) is drawn from a study of technical replicates of blood from a few donors (dated by TCRdb to the late 2010s). Spanning cysteine to phenylalanine, the CDR3 consists of 16 amino acids. Only the CDR3 part of the read is kept: 48 bases, read in frame from the first base. Trimming leaves V shorter by 1 base and J shorter by 6 bases, with the junction holding 5 bases beyond the gene matches. Libraries came from the immunoSEQ multiplex PCR assay. TCRdb's version of the immuneACCESS table is confined to in-frame rearrangements and falls short of the full clone set. An unresolved V gene accounts for under half of the shortfall where checked; the remainder is of unknown origin. In all, the sample holds approximately 82,000 clones, and 85% to 95% of those were seen once. The top ten clones comprise over 0.25% of the sample. For this clone: Its antigen has not been determined. Per-base quality was not reported, and no clone a single base away is much larger than it.

The TCR originated in a human donor in good health. The sequencing sample was made of T cells isolated from PBMCs. Here the chain combines TRBV23-1 and TRBJ2-3; the junction holds 12 bases that match TRBD2. TRBV23-1 counts as an open reading frame of uncertain function. The nucleotide sequence reads TGCGCCAGCAGTCAATTCAGGACTAGCGGGAATGATACGCAGTATTTT. Its product reads: CASSQFRTSGNDTQYF.